A single sample gave rise to the 25 T cell receptor beta chains below, sequenced in a study of T cell repertoires in cytomegalovirus infection. TCRdb re-analysed the reads in MiXCR, keeping a single row per CDR3 protein. The table includes 370,000 or so distinct CDR3 sequences, roughly 34% detected once. Their antigen targets remain unknown. The material was cultured PBMCs, obtained from culture after CMV antigen stimulation. The receptors were gathered from a human donor in good health (CMV status not recorded). Some clones in this sample may be carry-over from other donors' samples.

The chain combines TRBV7-8 with TRBJ2-1; 10 positions agree with TRBD2. The V gene's germline CDR1 is SGHVS and CDR2 FQNEAQ. Losses at the gene ends were 3 bases for V and 2 bases for J; bases not matched to a gene: 10. There are 18 residues in the CDR3. CDR3 nucleotides: TGTGCCAGCAGCTTTCCCGCTAGCGGGAGTAAGACCTACAATGAGCAGTTCTTC. It codes for CASSFPASGSKTYNEQFF.

The genes are TRBV12-3 or TRBV12-4 and TRBJ2-2, with 9 positions matching TRBD2. The CDR3 has 15 residues. The J segment lost 6 bases and the V segment lost 5 bases, leaving 7 bases of the junction unmatched. In nucleotides, the CDR3 is TGTGCCAGCAGTGCCTGGAGCGGGAGGTCCGGGGAGCTGTTTTTT. It specifies CASSAWSGRSGELFF.

The CDR3 DNA follows: TGTGCCAGCCGCCCCCGGGCCGGGCTTGAGACCCAGTACTTC. Amino acids: CASRPRAGLETQYF. The chain is built from TRBV7-2 and TRBJ2-5; no clear D gene. Germline V gene sequence: CDR1 SGHTA, CDR2 FQGNSA. Trimming pared 8 bases from V and 5 bases from J, leaving 18 bases between. This CDR3 region has 14 residues.

This clonotype has only a few counts. V gene TRBV6-5 combines with J gene TRBJ2-1, with 7 bases lining up with TRBD2. The germline gives CDR1 MNHEY, CDR2 SVGAGI. V lost 3 bases to trimming and J lost 8 bases; unmatched junction nucleotides: 16. The CDR3 contains 17 residues. CDR3 sequence: CASSYHLPSRAGDEQFF. The CDR3 bases are TGTGCCAGCAGTTATCATTTGCCCTCTCGCGCGGGAGATGAGCAGTTCTTC.

This clonotype was detected once. The rearrangement joins TRBV6-5 to TRBJ1-6; D is perhaps TRBD1 (6 bases). The germline gives CDR1 MNHEY, CDR2 SVGAGI. This CDR3 comprises 19 residues. Deletions cut 0 bases from V and 0 bases from J, with 15 bases between. The CDR3 DNA reads TGTGCCAGCAGTTACTCGAAACAGGGAGGGAGCTCCTATAATTCACCCCTCCACTTT. This codes for CASSYSKQGGSSYNSPLHF.

This chain joins TRBV6-8 and TRBJ1-2; TRBD1 agrees at 12 bases. The CDR3 has 15 residues. Trimming cost V 2 bases and J 8 bases; bases outside gene matches: 6. Per germline, CDR1 MNHGY and CDR2 SAAAGT. DNA for the CDR3: TGTGCCAGCAGTTACGGGGACAGGGGGCGAGGGGGCTACACCTTC. Protein: CASSYGDRGRGGYTF.

This clonotype was picked up a small number of times. The gene calls are TRBV28 and TRBJ2-3; 8 bases match TRBD2. The CDR3 length is 16 residues. Germline V lookup: CDR1 MDHEN, CDR2 SYDVKM. J lost 4 bases, V lost 4 bases, and 10 bases had no gene match. The CDR3 DNA sequence: TGTGCCAGCAGTTCGGGACTAGAGGACTTCGCAGATACGCAGTATTTT. As protein: CASSSGLEDFADTQYF. Full variable domain (rest looked up from reference TRBV28 and TRBJ2-3): DVKVTQSSRYLVKRTGEKVFLECVQDMDHENMFWYRQDPGLGLRLIYFSYDVKMKEKGDIPEGYSVSREKKERFSLILESASTNQTSMYLCASSSGLEDFADTQYFGPGTRLTVL.

This clonotype came up a few times. J is TRBJ1-2 and V is TRBV11-2, with a tentative D call TRBD1 (6 bases). Trimming removed 1 base from V and 4 bases from J, with 10 bases in between. The CDR3 sequence is 14 residues long. The germline V gene has CDR1 SGHAT and CDR2 FQNNGV. CDR3 residues: CASSLVGGGYGYTF. The CDR3 nucleotides are TGTGCCAGCAGCTTAGTCGGGGGCGGCTATGGCTACACCTTC. Full variable domain (remainder filled in from reference TRBV11-2 and TRBJ1-2): EAGVAQSPRYKIIEKRQSVAFWCNPISGHATLYWYQQILGQGPKLLIQFQNNGVVDDSQLPKDRFSAERLKGVDSTLKIQPAKLEDSAVYLCASSLVGGGYGYTFGSGTRLTVV.

V and J are TRBV7-2 and TRBJ2-2, with D unresolved. Trimming left V 3 bases short and J 7 bases short, with 6 bases between. Germline V gene sequence: CDR1 SGHTA, CDR2 FQGNSA. The length of the CDR3 is 12 residues. CDR3 sequence: CASSFSVGELFF. As DNA, the CDR3 is TGTGCCAGCAGCTTCTCGGTCGGGGAGCTGTTTTTT.

This chain uses TRBV4-1 with TRBJ2-3; D perhaps matches TRBD2 (6 bases). V was cut by 0 bases and J by 6 bases, with 19 bases left in between. The CDR3 loop spans 17 amino acids. Germline-derived CDR1 and CDR2 are MGHRA and YSYEKL. Written as DNA, the CDR3 is TGCGCCAGCAGCCAAGATGCGGGACTCGGGCTGTTGGATACGCAGTATTTT. This gives the protein CASSQDAGLGLLDTQYF.

The V call is TRBV7-2, the J call TRBJ2-3; TRBD1 aligns across 8 bases. Germline V gene data show CDR1 as SGHTA and CDR2 as FQGNSA. Trimming cost V 5 bases and J 2 bases; bases outside gene matches: 9. This CDR3 spans 16 amino acids. CDR3: CASSPGTGFPTDTQYF. The CDR3 bases are TGTGCCAGCAGCCCAGGGACAGGATTTCCCACAGATACGCAGTATTTT.

This chain's CDR3 is CASSSQRGNSPLHF. The DNA of the CDR3 is TGCGCCAGCAGTTCTCAAAGGGGGAATTCACCCCTCCACTTT. The chain couples TRBV5-1 to TRBJ1-6; possibly TRBD1 for D (6 bases). Germline V gene lookup returns CDR1 SGHRS and CDR2 YFSETQ. Between the trimmed V and J ends, which lost 5 bases and 7 bases, there was a span of 13 bases. The CDR3 totals 14 residues.

The J gene is TRBJ2-2, the V gene TRBV7-9, with TRBD1 identical over 12 bases. The germline gives CDR1 SEHNR, CDR2 FQNEAQ (reference sequence). The CDR3 covers 17 residues. V gave up 5 bases and J gave up 5 bases; unmatched junction bases: 9. The CDR3 protein is CASSVGTGGRFTGELFF. Written as DNA, the CDR3 is TGTGCCAGCAGCGTCGGGACAGGGGGCCGTTTTACCGGGGAGCTGTTTTTT.

The genes are TRBV28 and TRBJ1-2; tentatively, D is TRBD1 (5 bases). Germline CDR1 is MDHEN and CDR2 is SYDVKM. V lost 6 bases to trimming and J lost 8 bases, with 22 bases between them. This CDR3 comprises 15 residues. For the CDR3, the DNA is TGTGCCAGCAGCGCTCAAACTTATGGGGCGGTCGGCTACACCTTC. This translates into CASSAQTYGAVGYTF.

The chain couples TRBV19 to TRBJ1-1; tentatively, D is TRBD1 (6 bases). The CDR3 sequence is 13 residues long. Deletions cut 9 bases from V and 1 base from J, with 12 bases between. Germline V CDR1 and CDR2: LNHDA, SQIVND (reference sequence). CDR3 in amino acids: CARLQGGNTEAFF. In DNA, the CDR3 is TGTGCCAGACTACAGGGTGGGAACACTGAAGCTTTCTTT.

This clonotype has just one count. The V gene is TRBV6-2 or TRBV6-3, the J gene TRBJ2-3, with TRBD2 matching over 8 bases. Germline-derived CDR1 and CDR2 are MNHEY and SVGEGT. J lost 1 base, V lost 4 bases, and 4 bases had no gene match. CDR3 length equals 15 residues. The CDR3 DNA sequence: TGTGCCAGCAGTTTTAGCGGGATTGGCACAGATACGCAGTATTTT. Protein sequence: CASSFSGIGTDTQYF.

V and J are TRBV7-6 and TRBJ2-3; D is undetermined. Germline values: CDR1 SGHVS, CDR2 FNYEAQ. The CDR3 totals 14 residues. V shed 6 bases and J shed 3 bases, with 13 bases lying between them. The CDR3 DNA sequence: TGTGCCAGCAGTTTATCCGACCTGACAGATACGCAGTATTTT. Translation: CASSLSDLTDTQYF. Based on the CDR3 plus reference TRBV7-6 and TRBJ2-3, the full variable domain is GAGVSQSPRYKVTKRGQDVALRCDPISGHVSLYWYRQALGQGPEFLTYFNYEAQQDKSGLPNDRFSAERPEGSISTLTIQRTEQRDSAMYRCASSLSDLTDTQYFGPGTRLTVL.

This clonotype was counted between two and nine times. The chain recombines TRBV28 with TRBJ2-5; D is tentatively TRBD1 or TRBD2 (5 bases each). The germline V gene has CDR1 MDHEN and CDR2 SYDVKM. The CDR3 sequence is 15 residues long. Trimming cost V 4 bases and J 5 bases, with 17 bases left between them. The DNA of the CDR3 is TGTGCCAGCAGTTATACCGGGACCATAGGGGAGACCCAGTACTTC. This codes for CASSYTGTIGETQYF.

The chain combines TRBV28 with TRBJ2-5; 11 bases are a match to TRBD2. The CDR3 runs 19 residues. V lost 6 bases and J lost 5; bases outside the gene matches: 20. Germline V gene sequence: CDR1 MDHEN, CDR2 SYDVKM. CDR3 sequence: CASRKTGTSPGLAVETQYF. In nucleotides, the CDR3 is TGTGCCAGCAGGAAAACCGGGACAAGCCCGGGACTAGCGGTGGAGACCCAGTACTTC.

V gene TRBV7-2 combines with J gene TRBJ2-1; 12 nucleotides agree with TRBD2. This CDR3 is built from 16 residues. Germline V lookup: CDR1 SGHTA, CDR2 FQGNSA. Unmatched junction bases numbered 11, after V lost 5 bases and J lost 9 bases. The chain's CDR3 is CASSETGTSGWSEQFF. Here the CDR3 DNA reads TGTGCCAGCAGCGAAACCGGGACTAGCGGGTGGAGTGAGCAGTTCTTC.

The CDR3 protein is CASGPRGQFF. The CDR3, as DNA: TGTGCCAGCGGCCCTAGGGGGCAGTTCTTC. The V and J genes are TRBV28 and TRBJ2-1, with a tentative D call TRBD1 (5 bases). V was clipped by 8 bases and J by 12 bases, with 11 bases between them. The CDR3 is made up of 10 amino acids. Germline CDR1 MDHEN, CDR2 SYDVKM.

The chain is built from TRBV3-1 and TRBJ2-3, with D perhaps matching TRBD2 (5 bases). The CDR3 has 14 residues. The V gene lost 4 bases and the J gene lost 6 bases, with 14 bases spanning the gap. Germline V CDR1 and CDR2: LGHDT, YNNKEL (reference sequence). The CDR3 DNA reads as TGTGCCAGCAGCCCGGGAACGGGCATTGATACGCAGTATTTT. This sequence encodes CASSPGTGIDTQYF.

The rearrangement joins TRBV7-3 to TRBJ2-3; D ambiguous. Deletions cut 1 base from V and 0 bases from J, with 11 bases between. This CDR3 is built from 16 residues. The V gene's germline CDR1 is SGHTA and CDR2 FQGTGA. Here the CDR3 reads CASSLRSAVSTDTQYF. The CDR3 nucleotides are TGTGCCAGCAGCTTAAGGTCAGCAGTTAGCACAGATACGCAGTATTTT. Filled out from reference TRBV7-3 and TRBJ2-3, the complete variable domain reads GAGVSQTPSNKVTEKGKYVELRCDPISGHTALYWYRQSLGQGPEFLIYFQGTGAADDSGLPNDRFFAVRPEGSVSTLKIQRTERGDSAVYLCASSLRSAVSTDTQYFGPGTRLTVL.

The CDR3 bases are TGCGCCAGCAGCTTGTACATCTCCCAGAACAATGAGCAGTTCTTC. It encodes CASSLYISQNNEQFF. The chain uses TRBV5-1 and TRBJ2-1, with unresolved D. Germline CDR1 and CDR2: SGHRS and YFSETQ. The CDR3 has 15 amino acids. The V end lost 1 base, the J end lost 5 bases, and 13 bases lay between the germline ends.

V usage is TRBV5-4 and J usage is TRBJ2-3; 9 bases are shared with TRBD1. V was pared by 4 bases and J by 2 bases, with 8 bases of the junction left unmatched. The germline V gene encodes CDR1 SGHNT and CDR2 YYREEE (reference sequence). The CDR3 length is 16 residues. CDR3 region: CASSRGQGRDTDTQYF. DNA of the CDR3: TGTGCCAGCAGCCGTGGACAGGGGAGAGACACAGATACGCAGTATTTT.